This T cell receptor (beta chain) comes out of a study of T cell responses to AZD1222 COVID-19 vaccine. The wider study: It was second doses at about 4 or about 12 weeks that were pooled. Study findings and constraints: Females made up more of the donors, who were largely white British, and clonal diversity may have come out too low. Spike-wide vaccine-associated CD4 TCRs dominated at 160-218 and 743-854.

A word on this clone: What it binds is unknown. One junction end disagrees with the germline gene, perhaps due to a read error.

Libraries were prepared by immunoSEQ multiplex PCR; TCRdb keeps only in-frame clonotypes and omits some of them. The sample records around 170,000 clones, around nine tenths being singletons. The sample here was peripheral blood, taken on day 0 of AZD1222 vaccination. The clonotype was recovered from an adult in good health.

This chain's CDR3 is CASSSGPTTRVDEQLF. CDR3 DNA: TGTGCCAGCAGCTCGGGACCAACCACCCGAGTAGATGAGCAGCTCTTC. The genes are TRBV7-3 and TRBJ2-1; D could derive from TRBD1 or TRBD2 (5 bases each). Germline CDR1 and CDR2: SGHTA and FQGTGA. The CDR3 is made up of 16 amino acids.